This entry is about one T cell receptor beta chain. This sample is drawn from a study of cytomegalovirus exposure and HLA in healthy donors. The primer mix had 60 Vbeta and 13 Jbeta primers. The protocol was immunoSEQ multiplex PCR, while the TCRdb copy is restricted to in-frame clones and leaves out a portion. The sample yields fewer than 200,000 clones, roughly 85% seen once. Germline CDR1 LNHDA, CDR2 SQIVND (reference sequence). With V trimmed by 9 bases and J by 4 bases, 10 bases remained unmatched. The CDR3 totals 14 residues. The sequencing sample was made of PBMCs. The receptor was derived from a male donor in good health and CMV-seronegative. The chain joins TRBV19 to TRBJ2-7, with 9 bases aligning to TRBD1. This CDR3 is CARSPDRGVYEQYF. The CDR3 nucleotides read TGTGCCAGAAGCCCGGACAGGGGCGTGTACGAGCAGTACTTC.